These T cell receptor beta chains were read from a single sample in a study of T cell responses to AZD1222 COVID-19 vaccine. Sequencing used immunoSEQ multiplex PCR; TCRdb keeps in-frame clones, though not all of them. The repertoire holds 160,000 or so clones, with 80% to 90% as singletons. This specimen was peripheral blood, taken after recovery from COVID-19. These receptors were collected from an adult who had recovered from COVID-19. Both conserved end residues are part of each CDR3. D genes are given only for firm matches. Size is stated for part of the rows, as once, few or many counts, or as a class when the clone is expanded.

TRBJ2-1 NA NA TRBV7-8 CASSFIAGAGAYEQFF TGTGCCAGCAGCTTCATTGCAGGGGCAGGGGCTTATGAGCAGTTCTTC
TRBJ1-2 NA NA TRBV14 CASSQEWSGGYTF TGTGCCAGCAGCCAAGAGTGGTCGGGTGGCTACACCTTC
TRBJ1-3 NA NA TRBV5-1 CASSLPGPGNTIYF TGCGCCAGCAGCCTGCCAGGACCTGGAAACACCATATATTTT
TRBJ2-5 once NA TRBV7-8 CASSRPGLETQYF TGTGCCAGCTCCCGGCCCGGGTTAGAGACCCAGTACTTC
TRBJ2-7 NA TRBD2 TRBV15 CATSRGGTSSEQYF TGTGCCACCAGCAGAGGAGGGACTAGCTCCGAGCAGTACTTC
TRBJ2-3 NA NA TRBV5-1 CASSGIPRDTQYF TGCGCCAGCAGCGGAATTCCTAGGGATACGCAGTATTTT
TRBJ2-2 NA NA TRBV3-1/TRBV3-2 CASSQGFGNTGELFF TGTGCCAGCAGCCAAGGATTCGGGAACACCGGGGAGCTGTTTTTT
TRBJ2-2 few TRBD1 TRBV24-1 CATSAPSGGAGTGELFF TGTGCCACCAGTGCCCCCTCAGGGGGCGCGGGCACCGGGGAGCTGTTTTTT
TRBJ2-1 NA TRBD2 TRBV29-1 CSVGGTSGSSSYNEQFF TGCAGCGTTGGGGGGACTAGCGGTTCTAGCTCCTACAATGAGCAGTTCTTC
TRBJ1-6 NA TRBD1 TRBV27 CASSKSGTENSPLHF TGTGCCAGCAGTAAATCCGGGACAGAGAATTCACCCCTCCACTTT
TRBJ1-4 NA TRBD1 TRBV3-1/TRBV3-2 CASSPSTGARLSEKLFF TGTGCCAGCAGCCCGTCGACAGGGGCGCGTTTAAGCGAAAAACTGTTTTTT
TRBJ1-1 few NA TRBV28 CASSLIQGKAEAFF TGTGCCAGCAGTCTGATACAGGGAAAGGCTGAAGCTTTCTTT
TRBJ2-3 NA TRBD2 TRBV19 CASSPQRGGLLSSDTQYF TGTGCCAGTAGTCCTCAGCGGGGGGGCCTACTTTCCTCAGATACGCAGTATTTT
TRBJ2-2 NA NA TRBV4-1 CASSQDHLVFGELFF TGCGCCAGCAGCCAAGATCATTTAGTGTTCGGGGAGCTGTTTTTT
TRBJ2-1 NA TRBD2 TRBV7-2 CASSFPRVGTSGGSNEQFF TGTGCCAGCAGCTTCCCCCGAGTGGGGACTAGCGGGGGGTCCAATGAGCAGTTCTTC
TRBJ2-7 NA NA TRBV25-1 CASSGSLGGVENEQYF TGTGCCAGCAGTGGGTCGTTGGGGGGAGTCGAAAACGAGCAGTACTTC
TRBJ1-5 NA TRBD1 TRBV7-2 CASSPPTGAPQPQHF TGTGCCAGCAGTCCTCCGACAGGGGCTCCTCAGCCCCAGCATTTT
TRBJ1-4 NA NA TRBV29-1 CSVEESGVLNEKLFF TGCAGCGTTGAAGAGTCAGGGGTCCTTAATGAAAAACTGTTTTTT
TRBJ2-5 NA NA TRBV4-1 CASSQTGARAQETQYF TGCGCCAGCAGTCAGACCGGGGCCCGGGCTCAAGAGACCCAGTACTTC
TRBJ2-2 NA NA TRBV3-1/TRBV3-2 CASSEGQYTGELFF TGTGCCAGCAGTGAGGGCCAGTACACCGGGGAGCTGTTTTTT